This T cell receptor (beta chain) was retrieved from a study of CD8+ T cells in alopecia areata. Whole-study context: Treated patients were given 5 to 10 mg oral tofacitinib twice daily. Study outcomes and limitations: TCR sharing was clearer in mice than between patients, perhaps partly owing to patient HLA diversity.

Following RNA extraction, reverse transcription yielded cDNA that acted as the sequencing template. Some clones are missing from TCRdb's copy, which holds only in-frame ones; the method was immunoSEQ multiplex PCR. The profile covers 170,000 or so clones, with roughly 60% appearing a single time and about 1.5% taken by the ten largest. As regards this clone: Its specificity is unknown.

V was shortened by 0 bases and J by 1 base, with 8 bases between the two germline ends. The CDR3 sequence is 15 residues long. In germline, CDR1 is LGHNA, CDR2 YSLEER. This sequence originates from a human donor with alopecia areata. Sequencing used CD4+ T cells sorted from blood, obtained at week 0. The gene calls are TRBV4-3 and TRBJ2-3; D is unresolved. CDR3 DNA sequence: TGCGCCAGCAGCCAAGATTGGAGCCGCACAGATACGCAGTATTTT. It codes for CASSQDWSRTDTQYF.